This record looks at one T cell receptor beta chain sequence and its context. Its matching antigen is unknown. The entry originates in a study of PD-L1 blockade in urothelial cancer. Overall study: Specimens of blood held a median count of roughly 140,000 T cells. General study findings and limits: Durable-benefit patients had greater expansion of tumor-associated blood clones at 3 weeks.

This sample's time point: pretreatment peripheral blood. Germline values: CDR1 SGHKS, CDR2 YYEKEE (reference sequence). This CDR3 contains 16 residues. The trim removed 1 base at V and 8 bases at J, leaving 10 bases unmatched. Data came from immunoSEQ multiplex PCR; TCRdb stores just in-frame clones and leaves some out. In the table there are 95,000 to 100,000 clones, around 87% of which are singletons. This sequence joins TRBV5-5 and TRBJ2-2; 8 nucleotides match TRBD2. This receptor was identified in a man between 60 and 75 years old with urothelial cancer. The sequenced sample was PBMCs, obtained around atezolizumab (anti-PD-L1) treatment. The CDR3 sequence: CASSLREGRTPGELFF. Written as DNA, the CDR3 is TGTGCCAGCAGCTTGCGGGAGGGCCGAACCCCGGGGGAGCTGTTTTTT.